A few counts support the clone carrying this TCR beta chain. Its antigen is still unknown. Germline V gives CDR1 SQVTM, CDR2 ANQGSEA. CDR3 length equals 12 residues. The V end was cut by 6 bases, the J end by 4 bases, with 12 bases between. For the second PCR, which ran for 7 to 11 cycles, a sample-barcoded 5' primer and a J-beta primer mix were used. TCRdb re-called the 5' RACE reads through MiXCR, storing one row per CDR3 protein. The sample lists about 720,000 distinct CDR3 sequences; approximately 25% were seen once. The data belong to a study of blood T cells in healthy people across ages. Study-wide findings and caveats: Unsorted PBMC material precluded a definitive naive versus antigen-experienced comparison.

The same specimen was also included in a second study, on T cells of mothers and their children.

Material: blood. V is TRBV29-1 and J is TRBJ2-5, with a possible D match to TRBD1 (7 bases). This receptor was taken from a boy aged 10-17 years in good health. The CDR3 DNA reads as TGCAGCGTGGGGGGACAGTCAGAGACCCAGTACTTC. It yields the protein CSVGGQSETQYF.